This is a list of T cell receptor beta chains from one sample in a study of T cell repertoires in cytomegalovirus infection. MiXCR, applied by TCRdb to the reads, yields one record per CDR3 protein. There are under 450,000 distinct CDR3 sequences in the sample; approximately 35% occur only once, and roughly 14% lies in the top ten. These receptors lack a known antigen. The sample here was cultured PBMCs, taken from culture after CMV antigen stimulation. Receptors originate from a human donor in good health (CMV status not recorded). Some clones in this sample may be carry-over from other donors' samples. Both conserved end residues are part of each CDR3. Each record gives: D gene, clone size, J gene, V gene, CDR3 DNA, CDR3 protein. D genes are given only for firm matches. Expanded clones get a size class; other rows say once, few or many, or leave the size out.

D: .
size: .
J: TRBJ2-2
V: TRBV19
DNA: TGTGCCAGTAGTATTCGTTCATTTAACACCGGGGAGCTGTTTTTT
CDR3: CASSIRSFNTGELFF

D: TRBD1
size: .
J: TRBJ1-6
V: TRBV7-2
DNA: TGTGCCAGCAGCTGGGGCCAGGGGGAGTCACCCCTCCACTTT
CDR3: CASSWGQGESPLHF

D: .
size: many
J: TRBJ2-4
V: TRBV7-2
DNA: TGTGCCAGCAGCTTAGTTGACAGTTTGAGGCCCCGGAGGAACATTCAGTACTTC
CDR3: CASSLVDSLRPRRNIQYF

D: .
size: .
J: TRBJ2-3
V: TRBV29-1
DNA: TGCAGCTTCAAGAGGGTTTCGGGGAGCACAGATACGCAGTATTTT
CDR3: CSFKRVSGSTDTQYF

D: TRBD1
size: .
J: TRBJ1-1
V: TRBV11-3
DNA: TGTGCCAGCAGCGGGGGACAGGGGGGAAGAACTGAAGCTTTCTTT
CDR3: CASSGGQGGRTEAFF

D: .
size: .
J: TRBJ2-7
V: TRBV6-5
DNA: TGTGCCAGCAGCGAGGACTTCCAAAGCTCCTACGAGCAGTACTTC
CDR3: CASSEDFQSSYEQYF

D: TRBD2
size: many
J: TRBJ2-3
V: TRBV7-2
DNA: TGTGCCAGCAGCTCCGCGGGGGGAACAGATACGCAGTATTTT
CDR3: CASSSAGGTDTQYF

D: .
size: many
J: TRBJ2-1
V: TRBV7-2
DNA: TGTGCCAGCAGCCCAGGCTCGCAGCGGTCCTACAATGAGCAGTTCTTC
CDR3: CASSPGSQRSYNEQFF

D: TRBD2
size: .
J: TRBJ2-7
V: TRBV3-1
DNA: TGTGCCAGCAGCCACCGGACTAGCGGGAGCTCCTACGAGCAGTACTTC
CDR3: CASSHRTSGSSYEQYF

D: .
size: .
J: TRBJ2-1
V: TRBV7-2
DNA: TGTGCCAGCAGCTTAGGTCTGCAGATCAATGAGCAGTTCTTC
CDR3: CASSLGLQINEQFF

D: TRBD2
size: few
J: TRBJ2-7
V: TRBV6-2/TRBV6-3
DNA: TGTGCCAGCAGTTACGCGGGAGAACCCGAGCAGTACTTC
CDR3: CASSYAGEPEQYF

D: .
size: large
J: TRBJ2-7
V: TRBV6-1
DNA: TGTGCCAGCGGTGGGGGAAGGACTTACTCCTACGAGCAGTACTTC
CDR3: CASGGGRTYSYEQYF

D: .
size: .
J: TRBJ2-1
V: TRBV5-3
DNA: TGTGCCAGAAGCTCCTACAATGAGCAGTTCTTC
CDR3: CARSSYNEQFF

D: .
size: .
J: TRBJ1-1
V: TRBV27
DNA: TGTGCCAGCAGTAGCCTGGGGGGACCGAACACTGAAGCTTTCTTT
CDR3: CASSSLGGPNTEAFF

D: .
size: .
J: TRBJ1-1
V: TRBV19
DNA: TGTGCCAGTAGGGAGAGGGGAGTGGGGTCGCCTGAAGCTTTCTTT
CDR3: CASRERGVGSPEAFF

D: .
size: few
J: TRBJ1-6
V: TRBV7-9
DNA: TGTGCCAGCAGCTTCATGAGGGGTGGATCACCCCTCCACTTT
CDR3: CASSFMRGGSPLHF

D: TRBD1
size: .
J: TRBJ2-3
V: TRBV29-1
DNA: TGCAGCGTTGATAAGGGGGCGCGATCAGATACGCAGTATTTT
CDR3: CSVDKGARSDTQYF

D: TRBD2
size: once
J: TRBJ2-6
V: TRBV5-3
DNA: TGTGCCAGCAGCTTGGTGGGGGGGAGCCGGACGTTTGGGGCCAACGTCCTGACTTTC
CDR3: CASSLVGGSRTFGANVLTF

D: .
size: .
J: TRBJ2-1
V: TRBV19
DNA: TGTGCCAGTAGTATAATAACGGGGACCGCGACTTCCTCACGGACTTACAATGAGCAGTTCTTC
CDR3: CASSIITGTATSSRTYNEQFF

D: TRBD2
size: .
J: TRBJ2-3
V: TRBV28
DNA: TGTGCCAGCAGTTTATGGGCTAGCGGGAGCCCCACAGATACGCAGTATTTT
CDR3: CASSLWASGSPTDTQYF

D: TRBD2
size: many
J: TRBJ2-5
V: TRBV7-2
DNA: TGTGCCAGCAGCTATCACTCCGGGACTAGCGGGAGTTTCGGCAAGCTGGCGGAGACCCAGTACTTC
CDR3: CASSYHSGTSGSFGKLAETQYF

D: .
size: .
J: TRBJ1-2
V: TRBV7-2
DNA: TGTGCCAGCAGCTTACAGAACTATGGCTACACCTTC
CDR3: CASSLQNYGYTF

D: .
size: few
J: TRBJ2-1
V: TRBV6-2/TRBV6-3
DNA: TGTGCCAGCAGTTCCCCACAGGGAGGGCCCTACAATGAGCAGTTCTTC
CDR3: CASSSPQGGPYNEQFF

D: TRBD1
size: .
J: TRBJ1-1
V: TRBV7-2
DNA: TGTGCCAGCAGCCCGCTGGGACAGGGGTTCACTGAAGCTTTCTTT
CDR3: CASSPLGQGFTEAFF

D: .
size: .
J: TRBJ2-5
V: TRBV15
DNA: TGTGCCACCAGCAGAGATAACGCGTTACGTTCGGACATCCAAGAGACCCAGTACTTC
CDR3: CATSRDNALRSDIQETQYF

D: .
size: few
J: TRBJ2-7
V: TRBV28
DNA: TGTGCCAGCAGCCCCTCCAGGCTACCCTACGAGCAGTACTTC
CDR3: CASSPSRLPYEQYF

D: TRBD1
size: .
J: TRBJ2-7
V: TRBV7-9
DNA: TGTGCCAGCAGCACAGGACAGGGCTCCTACGAGCAGTACTTC
CDR3: CASSTGQGSYEQYF

D: TRBD1
size: .
J: TRBJ1-5
V: TRBV27
DNA: TGTGCCAGCAGCTACAGACAGGGGAATCAGCCCCAGCATTTT
CDR3: CASSYRQGNQPQHF

D: TRBD2
size: many
J: TRBJ2-3
V: TRBV7-2
DNA: TGTGCCAGCAGCGCCACCCTAGCGGGAGGCACAGATACGCAGTATTTT
CDR3: CASSATLAGGTDTQYF

D: .
size: once
J: TRBJ2-7
V: TRBV11-2
DNA: TGTGCCAGCAGCTTAGATCGGGCGCTCGAGCAGTACTTC
CDR3: CASSLDRALEQYF

D: .
size: .
J: TRBJ1-1
V: TRBV12-3/TRBV12-4
DNA: TGTGCCAGCAGTTTAGCAGGAGTTACCTGGGGCACTGAAGCTTTCTTT
CDR3: CASSLAGVTWGTEAFF

D: .
size: .
J: TRBJ1-1
V: TRBV6-2/TRBV6-3
DNA: TGTGCCAGCTGGGAATCACCGAACACTGAAGCTTTCTTT
CDR3: CASWESPNTEAFF

D: TRBD2
size: .
J: TRBJ2-1
V: TRBV20-1
DNA: TGCAGTGCGAAACTAGCGGGCGGCAGCAATGAGCAGTTCTTC
CDR3: CSAKLAGGSNEQFF

D: TRBD2
size: few
J: TRBJ2-1
V: TRBV7-8
DNA: TGTGCCAGCAGCTTAATCGGGGCTAGCGGGAGTCTTTACAATGAGCAGTTCTTC
CDR3: CASSLIGASGSLYNEQFF

D: TRBD2
size: .
J: TRBJ2-3
V: TRBV12-3/TRBV12-4
DNA: TGTGCCAGCAGACCAATAATGGGGACTAGCGGGATGGGCGATACGCAGTATTTT
CDR3: CASRPIMGTSGMGDTQYF

D: TRBD1
size: .
J: TRBJ2-3
V: TRBV20-1
DNA: TGCAGTGCTGGGGACAGGGGGCTAGATACGCAGTATTTT
CDR3: CSAGDRGLDTQYF

D: TRBD2
size: .
J: TRBJ2-5
V: TRBV7-2
DNA: TGTGCCAGCACCCAAGGACTAGCGGGCTCCCAAGAGACCCAGTACTTC
CDR3: CASTQGLAGSQETQYF

D: .
size: .
J: TRBJ2-7
V: TRBV6-6
DNA: TGTGCCAGCAGTGGTGGGAGCTCCTACGAGCAGTACTTC
CDR3: CASSGGSSYEQYF

D: TRBD1
size: .
J: TRBJ1-6
V: TRBV20-1
DNA: TGCAGTGCTGGGGGGCAGGGACAGGGACCTTCACCCCTCCACTTT
CDR3: CSAGGQGQGPSPLHF

D: TRBD1
size: .
J: TRBJ1-1
V: TRBV12-3/TRBV12-4
DNA: TGTGCCAGCAGTTTAGCGGGACAGGGGACGCACACTGAAGCTTTCTTT
CDR3: CASSLAGQGTHTEAFF

D: .
size: .
J: TRBJ2-1
V: TRBV12-3/TRBV12-4
DNA: TGTGCCAGCAGTTTCTCCGGGGCCGGCGGGAATGAGCAGTTCTTC
CDR3: CASSFSGAGGNEQFF

D: .
size: .
J: TRBJ1-2
V: TRBV12-3/TRBV12-4
DNA: TGTGCCAGCAGTTTACAACCCCTATATGGCTACACCTTC
CDR3: CASSLQPLYGYTF

D: .
size: few
J: TRBJ1-1
V: TRBV6-2/TRBV6-3
DNA: TGTGCCAGCAGACCCTTTACAGGGATGAACACTGAAGCTTTCTTT
CDR3: CASRPFTGMNTEAFF

D: TRBD2
size: few
J: TRBJ2-1
V: TRBV12-3/TRBV12-4
DNA: TGTGCCAGCACCGCGGGCGGGGGGCCTGAGCAGTTCTTC
CDR3: CASTAGGGPEQFF

D: .
size: few
J: TRBJ1-2
V: TRBV6-1
DNA: TGTGCCAGCAGTGTAGGGGAGTATGGCTACACCTTC
CDR3: CASSVGEYGYTF

D: .
size: .
J: TRBJ1-2
V: TRBV28
DNA: TGTGCCAGCAGTTCCCCCGTCGAGAGCCAATATGGCTACACCTTC
CDR3: CASSSPVESQYGYTF

D: TRBD2
size: few
J: TRBJ2-1
V: TRBV4-1
DNA: TGCGCCAGCAGCCAAGACTGGCGGGAGATCTCCTACAATGAGCAGTTCTTC
CDR3: CASSQDWREISYNEQFF

D: TRBD1
size: few
J: TRBJ1-1
V: TRBV7-2
DNA: TGTGCCAGCAGCGCTAGGGACAGGGGGCCGGACACTGAAGCTTTCTTT
CDR3: CASSARDRGPDTEAFF

D: TRBD2
size: many
J: TRBJ2-3
V: TRBV12-3/TRBV12-4
DNA: TGTGCCAGCAGCTTAGGACTAGCGGGCACAGATACGCAGTATTTT
CDR3: CASSLGLAGTDTQYF

D: TRBD2
size: .
J: TRBJ2-3
V: TRBV4-3
DNA: TGCGCCAGCAGCCAAGGGGTAGCGGGAGTACGGGCAGATACGCAGTATTTT
CDR3: CASSQGVAGVRADTQYF

D: .
size: .
J: TRBJ2-1
V: TRBV10-3
DNA: TGTGCCATCAGGGGTGACTGGGCCGATGAGCAGTTCTTC
CDR3: CAIRGDWADEQFF

D: .
size: .
J: TRBJ1-5
V: TRBV12-3/TRBV12-4
DNA: TGTGCCAGCAGTTTGATTGGGAGACAGCCCCAGCATTTT
CDR3: CASSLIGRQPQHF

D: TRBD2
size: .
J: TRBJ2-7
V: TRBV7-2
DNA: TGTGCCAGCAGCTTCCGGGCGGCGGGGGAGGAGGAGCAGTACTTC
CDR3: CASSFRAAGEEEQYF

D: .
size: few
J: TRBJ1-1
V: TRBV7-9
DNA: TGTGCCAGCAGCTTTGCCGTGAACACTGAAGCTTTCTTT
CDR3: CASSFAVNTEAFF

D: TRBD2
size: few
J: TRBJ2-3
V: TRBV6-5
DNA: TGTGCCAGCAGTTACTGGACTAGCGGGGTTAGCACAGATACGCAGTATTTT
CDR3: CASSYWTSGVSTDTQYF

D: .
size: few
J: TRBJ2-1
V: TRBV6-2/TRBV6-3
DNA: TGTGCCAGCTGGGCTAGTCGCTTAGGGAATGAGCAGTTCTTC
CDR3: CASWASRLGNEQFF

D: .
size: once
J: TRBJ1-3
V: TRBV7-2
DNA: TGTGCCAGCAGCTTACAGGTGCTGGCTGGAAACACCATATATTTT
CDR3: CASSLQVLAGNTIYF

D: TRBD2
size: few
J: TRBJ2-7
V: TRBV12-3/TRBV12-4
DNA: TGTGCCAGCAGGAGGACTAGCGGGATCAACGAGCAGTACTTC
CDR3: CASRRTSGINEQYF

D: .
size: .
J: TRBJ2-1
V: TRBV30
DNA: TGTGCCTGGAGTAGGTCGTTTGACAATGAGCAGTTCTTC
CDR3: CAWSRSFDNEQFF